The 14 T cell receptor beta chains below were found in one sample sequenced in a study of early T cells in non-severe SARS-CoV-2 infection. TCRdb called the 5' RACE reads again in MiXCR, with one record for every CDR3 protein. Found here are roughly 50,000 distinct CDR3 sequences, around 10% of them singletons; the top ten hold roughly 8%. Specimen: whole blood. Receptors were obtained from an adult who was a healthcare worker with PCR-confirmed SARS-CoV-2 infection or an uninfected control (not recorded which).

This clonotype was observed a handful of times. The chain couples TRBV6-5 to TRBJ2-1; no clear D gene. The germline CDR1 and CDR2 sequences are MNHEY and SVGAGI. The CDR3 covers 13 residues. V lost 6 bases to trimming and J lost 0 bases, with 6 bases between them. CDR3 region: CASSPFSYNEQFF. The CDR3 coding sequence is TGTGCCAGCAGCCCTTTCTCCTACAATGAGCAGTTCTTC.

There are a few counts of this clonotype. The chain combines TRBV12-3 or TRBV12-4 with TRBJ1-2; tentatively, D is TRBD1 (6 bases). The CDR3 length is 13 residues. Between the trimmed V and J ends, which lost 8 bases and 8 bases, there was a span of 18 bases. For the CDR3, the DNA is TGTGCCAGCCACAAGAGGGGGGCGAACGGCTACACCTTC. This codes for CASHKRGANGYTF.

V is TRBV29-1 and J is TRBJ2-1; D might be TRBD1 or TRBD2, each matching 5 bases. The V end lost 3 bases, the J end lost 0 bases, and 6 bases lay between the germline ends. CDR3 length: 13 residues. Germline V CDR1 and CDR2: SQVTM, ANQGSEA. The CDR3 region has the DNA TGCAGCGTTGATGGGGGCTCCTACAATGAGCAGTTCTTC. It encodes CSVDGGSYNEQFF.

There are many counts of this clonotype. The J gene is TRBJ2-3, the V gene TRBV29-1; 11 positions agree with TRBD2. V was clipped by 3 bases and J by 0 bases; unmatched bases: 8. CDR1 and CDR2 (germline): SQVTM, ANQGSEA. This CDR3 has 17 amino acids. DNA of the CDR3: TGCAGCGTTGATGGGCTAGCGGGAGGAGTAAGCACAGATACGCAGTATTTT. Protein sequence: CSVDGLAGGVSTDTQYF.

Many counts were recorded for this clonotype. The chain joins TRBV10-3 to TRBJ2-1; possible D gene TRBD2, 6 bases. V lost 0 bases, J lost 3 bases, and 12 bases lay in between. This CDR3 has 16 amino acids. Germline CDR1 reads ENHRY; CDR2 reads SYGVKD. Here the CDR3 reads CAISESWRDDYNEQFF. The CDR3 bases are TGTGCCATCAGTGAGTCGTGGCGGGACGACTACAATGAGCAGTTCTTC.

This clonotype appeared many times. The rearrangement links TRBV29-1 to TRBJ1-2; D is perhaps TRBD1 (5 bases). With 5 bases removed from V and 4 bases from J, the gap between germline ends came to 8 bases. The CDR3 has 11 amino acids. The germline CDR1 and CDR2 sequences are SQVTM and ANQGSEA. The CDR3 DNA reads TGCAGCGTTCAGGGACCCTATGGCTACACCTTC. Residues: CSVQGPYGYTF.

V gene TRBV20-1 combines with J gene TRBJ1-5, with TRBD1 matching over 9 bases. There are 18 residues in the CDR3. Germline V gene lookup returns CDR1 DFQATT and CDR2 SNEGSKA (reference sequence). With 2 bases clipped from V and 5 bases from J, the junction kept 16 bases outside the gene matches. The CDR3 coding sequence is TGCAGTGCTAGACAAACTCCGGGACAGGGAGAGTCAGATCAGCCCCAGCATTTT. It translates to CSARQTPGQGESDQPQHF.

The rearrangement uses TRBV6-1 and TRBJ1-1; D is uncertain. The germline CDR1 and CDR2 sequences are MNHNS and SASEGT. The V and J ends lost 3 bases and 2 bases respectively, with 22 bases between them. CDR3 length: 18 amino acids. Here the CDR3 reads CASSDPQGFLLLNTEAFF. CDR3 DNA sequence: TGTGCCAGCAGTGACCCACAAGGTTTCCTCCTTCTCAACACTGAAGCTTTCTTT.

CDR3 in amino acids: CASSLPDTGTSGRAIDEQFF. CDR3 coding DNA: TGTGCCAGCAGCTTACCCGATACCGGGACTAGCGGGAGGGCCATCGATGAGCAGTTCTTC. The V and J genes are TRBV7-9 and TRBJ2-1; 16 bases fit TRBD2. The CDR3 loop spans 20 amino acids. Germline V gene data show CDR1 as SEHNR and CDR2 as FQNEAQ (reference sequence). The trim removed 2 bases at V and 8 bases at J, leaving 15 bases unmatched.

There are a few counts of this clonotype. The CDR3 loop reads CASSPGTNSYNEQFF. The CDR3 coding sequence is TGTGCCAGCAGCCCCGGGACTAACTCCTACAATGAGCAGTTCTTC. The V and J genes are TRBV9 and TRBJ2-1; 7 nucleotides agree with TRBD2. The CDR3 length is 15 residues. The junction had 4 bases not matched to a gene; V was cut back by 4 bases and J by 0 bases. The germline V gene has CDR1 SGDLS and CDR2 YYNGEE.

In this sample, this clonotype turned up a few times. The J gene is TRBJ2-1, the V gene TRBV5-6; 13 bases fit TRBD2. The CDR3 has 14 residues. V lost 6 bases to trimming and J lost 4 bases; unmatched junction nucleotides: 1. Looked up from germline, CDR1 is SGHDT and CDR2 is YYEEEE. CDR3 residues: CASKGLAGYNEQFF. CDR3 DNA: TGTGCCAGCAAGGGACTAGCGGGGTACAATGAGCAGTTCTTC.

The chain couples TRBV13 to TRBJ1-2, with D possibly matching TRBD1 (6 bases). Germline values: CDR1 PRHDT, CDR2 FYEKMQ (reference sequence). The CDR3 extends over 15 amino acids. Trimming left V 1 base short and J 8 bases short, with 17 bases between. Here the CDR3 reads CASSLVPRGAHGYTF. CDR3 nucleotide sequence: TGTGCCAGCAGCTTAGTACCGAGGGGGGCCCACGGCTACACCTTC.

This clonotype has just a few counts. J is TRBJ2-7 and V is TRBV7-9, with TRBD1 matching 8 bases. The CDR3 has 15 amino acids. J was trimmed by 4 bases and V by 1 base; bases with no gene match: 6. The germline V gene encodes CDR1 SEHNR and CDR2 FQNEAQ (reference sequence). CDR3 in amino acids: CASSLGGQAKYEQYF. CDR3 nucleotide sequence: TGTGCCAGCAGCTTAGGGGGACAGGCGAAATACGAGCAGTACTTC.

The chain uses TRBV3-1 and TRBJ2-3; 9 nucleotides line up with TRBD2. The CDR3 sequence is 16 residues long. In germline, CDR1 is LGHDT, CDR2 YNNKEL (reference sequence). V gave up 4 bases and J gave up 2 bases; unmatched junction bases: 7. The CDR3, as DNA: TGTGCCAGCAGCCGGCCCCTAGCGGGAAACACAGATACGCAGTATTTT. It yields the protein CASSRPLAGNTDTQYF.